The 26 T cell receptor beta chains below come from one sample, sequenced in a study of shared clonotypes between healthy human individuals. Produced via immunoSEQ multiplex PCR; TCRdb's table is partial and in-frame only. The sample comprises 550,000 to 850,000 clones, under 80% of which are singletons, and approximately 1.6% rests with the top ten. Input material: memory CD4+ T cells sorted from blood. The subset denotes: CD45RA-negative fraction. The origin of the receptors is a young woman in good health.

The rearrangement uses TRBV2 and TRBJ2-5; D is perhaps TRBD1 (5 bases). Germline V CDR1 and CDR2: SNHLY, FYNNEI. This CDR3 has 13 residues. V was clipped by 6 bases and J by 4 bases, with 12 bases between them. The CDR3 loop is CASSRRGRETQYF. The CDR3 nucleotides read TGTGCCAGCAGCAGAAGGGGAAGAGAGACCCAGTACTTC.

The rearrangement joins TRBV6-6 to TRBJ2-7, with unresolved D. The V gene's germline CDR1 is MNHNY and CDR2 SVGAGI (reference sequence). The CDR3 sequence is 13 residues long. Trimming stripped 6 bases from V and 3 bases from J, with 12 bases between. CDR3 amino acids: CASRGHNIYEQYF. The CDR3 DNA is TGTGCCAGCAGGGGCCATAACATCTACGAGCAGTACTTC.

The CDR3: CASGRLAGLEQYF. CDR3 sequence (DNA): TGTGCCAGCGGCAGACTAGCGGGACTCGAGCAGTACTTC. The V and J genes are TRBV6-6 and TRBJ2-7; 11 bases line up with TRBD2. V dropped 8 bases and J dropped 6; count of bases not matched to a gene: 6. The CDR3 contains 13 residues. Germline V gene lookup returns CDR1 MNHNY and CDR2 SVGAGI (reference sequence).

The chain joins TRBV19 to TRBJ1-2, with a possible D match to TRBD1 (6 bases). Looked up from germline, CDR1 is LNHDA and CDR2 is SQIVND (reference sequence). Trimming took off 9 bases at V and 5 bases at J, with 16 bases between the two ends. The CDR3 sequence is 13 residues long. DNA of the CDR3: TGTGCCAGCAGGGACACGGGCTCTTATGGCTACACCTTC. Encoded protein: CASRDTGSYGYTF. Drawing the rest from reference TRBV19 and TRBJ1-2, the complete variable domain is DGGITQSPKYLFRKEGQNVTLSCEQNLNHDAMYWYRQDPGQGLRLIYYSQIVNDFQKGDIAEGYSVSREKKESFPLTVTSAQKNPTAFYLCASRDTGSYGYTFGSGTRLTVV.

With regard to this clone: Only one base separates this from a far larger clonotype, so it likely reflects a read error. In the same sample, other DNA sequences code for this CDR3. V and J are TRBV5-1 and TRBJ2-5, with no clear D. The V gene's germline CDR1 is SGHRS and CDR2 YFSETQ. V was shortened by 5 bases and J by 2 bases, with 4 bases between the two germline ends. This CDR3 comprises 11 residues. The CDR3 coding sequence is TGCGCCAGCAGGCAACAAGAGACCCAGTACTTC. This codes for CASRQQETQYF.

This clone was recorded a few times. The chain uses TRBV7-6 and TRBJ2-7, with D maybe TRBD1 (5 bases). The CDR3 has 14 amino acids. Germline-derived CDR1 and CDR2 are SGHVS and FNYEAQ. Trimming removed 5 bases at V and 6 bases at J, with 17 bases between. CDR3: CASSLTDIPGEQYF. The CDR3 DNA is TGTGCCAGCAGCCTGACAGATATCCCTGGCGAGCAGTACTTC.

This sequence joins TRBV6-1 and TRBJ2-7; possibly TRBD1 or TRBD2 for D (6 bases each). Deletions cut 6 bases from V and 5 bases from J, with 14 bases between. This CDR3 region has 13 residues. CDR1 and CDR2 (germline): MNHNS, SASEGT. In DNA, the CDR3 is TGTGCCAGCAGGGACAGACTAGTCCACGAGCAGTACTTC. Its translation is CASRDRLVHEQYF.

The chain combines TRBV19 with TRBJ2-3, with 7 positions matching TRBD1. The J segment lost 2 bases and the V segment lost 6 bases, leaving 5 bases of the junction unmatched. The germline CDR1 and CDR2 sequences are LNHDA and SQIVND (reference sequence). This CDR3 is built from 14 residues. The CDR3 DNA reads as TGTGCCAGTAGCTTAGGACAGGTCACAGATACGCAGTATTTT. It encodes CASSLGQVTDTQYF.

The gene calls are TRBV5-1 and TRBJ2-1; TRBD2 aligns across 10 bases. The CDR3 has 15 amino acids. V was pared by 1 base and J by 8 bases, with 6 bases of the junction left unmatched. The V gene's germline CDR1 is SGHRS and CDR2 YFSETQ. This chain's CDR3 is CASSLSGRAEYEQFF. The CDR3 DNA follows: TGCGCCAGCAGCTTGAGCGGGAGGGCCGAATATGAGCAGTTCTTC.

V gene TRBV4-2 combines with J gene TRBJ2-7; 8 nucleotides line up with TRBD1. CDR1 and CDR2 (germline): LGHNA, YNFKEQ. The CDR3 covers 19 residues. V shed 1 base and J 7 bases; nucleotides not matched to a gene: 21. The CDR3 coding sequence is TGTGCCAGCAGCCAAGTAAGGGGCAGGGGGCAAGGATTCCGGTGGGAGCAGTACTTC. It codes for CASSQVRGRGQGFRWEQYF.

This rearrangement joins TRBV2 to TRBJ2-1; TRBD2 aligns across 10 bases. CDR3 length: 16 residues. Trimming cost V 6 bases and J 3 bases; bases outside gene matches: 8. Germline CDR1 and CDR2: SNHLY and FYNNEI. The CDR3 DNA is TGTGCCAGCAGACTAGGGAGGACTAGCGGCTACAATGAGCAGTTCTTC. It codes for CASRLGRTSGYNEQFF. The variable domain in full, completed from reference TRBV2 and TRBJ2-1, reads EPEVTQTPSHQVTQMGQEVILRCVPISNHLYFYWYRQILGQKVEFLVSFYNNEISEKSEIFDDQFSVERPDGSNFTLKIRSTKLEDSAMYFCASRLGRTSGYNEQFFGPGTRLTVL.

The chain carries TRBV7-2 and TRBJ2-7; D is unclear. V lost 5 bases to trimming and J lost 0 bases, with 8 bases between them. The CDR3 covers 13 residues. Germline CDR1 SGHTA, CDR2 FQGNSA. The CDR3 nucleotides are TGTGCCAGCAGCCGGACGGCCTCCTACGAGCAGTACTTC. Translating gives CASSRTASYEQYF. Looking up the rest from reference TRBV7-2 and TRBJ2-7 gives the full variable domain: GAGVSQSPSNKVTEKGKDVELRCDPISGHTALYWYRQSLGQGLEFLIYFQGNSAPDKSGLPSDRFSAERTGGSVSTLTIQRTQQEDSAVYLCASSRTASYEQYFGPGTRLTVT.

This chain joins TRBV5-1 and TRBJ2-5; TRBD2 is a possible D gene (5 bases). Looked up from germline, CDR1 is SGHRS and CDR2 is YFSETQ. V shed 7 bases and J shed 5 bases, with 18 bases lying between them. The CDR3 is 14 amino acids. The CDR3 DNA sequence: TGCGCCAGCGCGTCCGGGTATCGAGGGGAGACCCAGTACTTC. Translation: CASASGYRGETQYF. Full variable domain (remainder filled in from reference TRBV5-1 and TRBJ2-5): KAGVTQTPRYLIKTRGQQVTLSCSPISGHRSVSWYQQTPGQGLQFLFEYFSETQRNKGNFPGRFSGRQFSNSRSEMNVSTLELGDSALYLCASASGYRGETQYFGPGTRLLVL.

The rearrangement joins TRBV5-1 to TRBJ2-7; the match to TRBD1 covers 9 bases. V lost 4 bases, J lost 1 base, and 6 bases stayed unmatched. The CDR3 covers 15 residues. Germline V lookup: CDR1 SGHRS, CDR2 YFSETQ. CDR3 sequence (DNA): TGCGCCAGCAGCACCGGGGACAGGGAATCCTACGAGCAGTACTTC. Translated, it gives CASSTGDRESYEQYF.

The chain couples TRBV13 to TRBJ2-2; D unclear. Per the germline V gene, CDR1 is PRHDT and CDR2 is FYEKMQ (reference sequence). Trimming took 5 bases from V and 8 from J, leaving 6 bases between them. The length of the CDR3 is 11 residues. As DNA, the CDR3 is TGTGCCAGCAGCGAGATGGGGGAGCTGTTTTTT. The encoded protein is CASSEMGELFF.

The chain has TRBV5-6 and TRBJ2-7; D may be TRBD2 (5 bases). Germline values: CDR1 SGHDT, CDR2 YYEEEE. Trimming cost V 4 bases and J 1 base, with 12 bases left between them. The CDR3 covers 14 residues. CDR3 sequence: CASSREGGSYEQYF. The CDR3 DNA follows: TGTGCCAGCAGCCGAGAGGGCGGATCCTACGAGCAGTACTTC.

This clone was observed a single time. V is TRBV2 and J is TRBJ2-3; D gene ambiguous. Per germline, CDR1 SNHLY and CDR2 FYNNEI. Trimming removed 6 bases from V and 2 bases from J, with 12 bases in between. This CDR3 is built from 14 residues. The CDR3 region has the DNA TGTGCCAGCAGGGTAACAACGCTCACAGATACGCAGTATTTT. It is translated as CASRVTTLTDTQYF. Using reference TRBV2 and TRBJ2-3 for the parts outside the CDR3, the full variable domain is EPEVTQTPSHQVTQMGQEVILRCVPISNHLYFYWYRQILGQKVEFLVSFYNNEISEKSEIFDDQFSVERPDGSNFTLKIRSTKLEDSAMYFCASRVTTLTDTQYFGPGTRLTVL.

The chain couples TRBV5-1 to TRBJ1-2; possibly TRBD1 for D (6 bases). The V and J ends lost 3 bases and 2 bases respectively, with 14 bases between them. Germline-derived CDR1 and CDR2 are SGHRS and YFSETQ. The CDR3 runs to 15 residues. The DNA for the CDR3 is TGCGCCAGCAGCTCCGGACAGCTTCCCAACTATGGCTACACCTTC. This gives the protein CASSSGQLPNYGYTF.

The chain uses TRBV11-1 and TRBJ2-7, with 12 nucleotides matching TRBD2. Germline trimming cut 5 bases from V and 4 bases from J; bases unmatched to any gene: 6. This CDR3 comprises 15 residues. The germline V gene has CDR1 SGHAT and CDR2 FQDESV (reference sequence). This chain's CDR3 is CASSPSGRAGYEQYF. The CDR3, as DNA: TGTGCCAGCAGCCCTAGCGGGAGGGCCGGGTACGAGCAGTACTTC.

As for this clone: The same CDR3 is also encoded by other DNA sequences in this sample. The chain is built from TRBV5-1 and TRBJ2-5; 10 bases line up with TRBD1. This CDR3 spans 14 amino acids. After removal of 4 bases from V and 4 bases from J, the junction contained 4 bases not matched to a gene. Germline CDR1 SGHRS, CDR2 YFSETQ. This CDR3 is CASSPGQGGETQYF. CDR3 DNA sequence: TGCGCCAGCAGCCCCGGACAGGGGGGAGAGACCCAGTACTTC.

This clone has more than one count but fewer than ten. The chain employs TRBV27 and TRBJ1-1; D may be TRBD1 (5 bases). In germline, CDR1 is MNHEY, CDR2 SMNVEV (reference sequence). The length of the CDR3 is 20 residues. The V gene lost 0 bases and the J gene lost 0 bases, with 23 bases spanning the gap. In DNA, the CDR3 is TGTGCCAGCAGTTTATCCCCACAAGGACAAATCCCGAGTATGAACACTGAAGCTTTCTTT. Its translation is CASSLSPQGQIPSMNTEAFF.

V usage is TRBV11-2 and J usage is TRBJ1-2; D unclear. The CDR3 contains 14 residues. The V gene's germline CDR1 is SGHAT and CDR2 FQNNGV. V shed 2 bases and J shed 5 bases, with 12 bases lying between them. CDR3 DNA sequence: TGTGCCAGCAGCTTACGTGGACCGACTTATGGCTACACCTTC. Protein sequence: CASSLRGPTYGYTF.

The DNA for the CDR3 is TGTGCCAGCAGTTTAAGCGGTGCAGATACGCAGTATTTT. Its protein is CASSLSGADTQYF. This chain connects TRBV28 to TRBJ2-3, with a weak D call TRBD2 (5 bases). Per germline, CDR1 MDHEN and CDR2 SYDVKM. Trimming removed 2 bases at V and 4 bases at J, with 7 bases between. The CDR3 contains 13 residues.

This chain links TRBV27 with TRBJ2-3; possibly TRBD1 for D (6 bases). V was clipped by 1 base and J by 3 bases, with 11 bases between them. This CDR3 region has 15 residues. Germline V lookup: CDR1 MNHEY, CDR2 SMNVEV (reference sequence). The CDR3 is CASSLYRTATDTQYF. The CDR3 DNA reads as TGTGCCAGCAGTTTATATAGGACAGCTACAGATACGCAGTATTTT.

The CDR3 DNA sequence: TGTGCCAGCAGTCAGATTATGGGCAGGGGCTACACCTTC. Translated: CASSQIMGRGYTF. The chain employs TRBV27 and TRBJ1-2; D uncertain. CDR3 length: 13 residues. Looked up from germline, CDR1 is MNHEY and CDR2 is SMNVEV (reference sequence). The V end was cut by 5 bases, the J end by 8 bases, with 15 bases between.

V and J are TRBV2 and TRBJ2-1, with 12 bases fitting TRBD2. CDR1 and CDR2 from the germline V gene are SNHLY and FYNNEI. The CDR3 length is 16 residues. The V segment lost 7 bases and the J segment 7 bases; nucleotides outside the gene matches: 11. This CDR3 is CASTGASSGRANEQFF. The CDR3 region has the DNA TGTGCCAGCACCGGAGCGTCTAGCGGGAGGGCAAATGAGCAGTTCTTC.